This T cell receptor beta chain was sequenced during a study of identical twins. Germline assignment: CDR1 MNHEY and CDR2 SMNVEV (reference sequence). V was pared by 8 bases and J by 6 bases, with 9 bases of the junction left unmatched. This CDR3 comprises 13 residues. One entry per CDR3 protein, called by TCRdb with MiXCR from the 5' RACE reads. The data show more than 200,000 distinct CDR3 sequences, with around a tenth seen just once and 5% to 5.5% held by the top ten. The sequenced material came from memory (CD45RO+) T cells sorted from blood. This sequence joins TRBV27 and TRBJ2-7; 8 bases align to TRBD2. The TCR was taken from a woman aged 18-35 years in good health. The CDR3 sequence is CASGRAGALEQYF. CDR3 coding DNA: TGTGCCAGCGGTAGAGCGGGGGCCCTCGAGCAGTACTTC.